A selection of T cell receptor beta chains follows, all from one sample in a study of blood T cell repertoires in COVID-19. Clones were sequenced by immunoSEQ multiplex PCR, and TCRdb holds only the in-frame ones, with some missing. This sample has around 230,000 clones; 86% occur once, and the top ten carry approximately 2%. Sequenced sample: peripheral blood. Source of these receptors: a man in his thirties or forties who had recovered from COVID-19. Each CDR3 is given with its conserved first and last residue. The D gene is left open where the match is weak. Rows give clone size only sometimes, using once, few, many, or a class for an expanded clone.

clone_size j_call d_call v_call cdr3_aa cdr3_nt
- TRBJ1-5 - TRBV7-9 CASSLARNTPAYQPQHF TGTGCCAGCAGCTTAGCGAGAAATACGCCCGCTTATCAGCCCCAGCATTTT
- TRBJ2-7 - TRBV10-3 CAISERGGGGYEQYF TGTGCCATCAGTGAACGCGGGGGCGGAGGTTACGAGCAGTACTTC
- TRBJ1-6 TRBD1 TRBV5-4 CASSPGQDNSPLHF TGTGCCAGCAGCCCGGGACAGGATAATTCACCCCTCCACTTT
- TRBJ1-2 TRBD1 TRBV5-4 CASSPGTAFYGYTF TGTGCCAGCAGCCCAGGGACAGCCTTTTATGGCTACACCTTC
- TRBJ1-2 - TRBV24-1 CATSPSGGGGYTF TGTGCCACCAGTCCTAGTGGGGGCGGTGGCTACACCTTC
once TRBJ2-7 - TRBV12-3/TRBV12-4 CASRDTSEQYF TGTGCCAGCAGGGACACGTCCGAGCAGTACTTC
- TRBJ1-1 - TRBV21-1 CASSKVSGHLNTEAFF TGTGCCAGCAGCAAAGTCTCGGGACATCTGAACACTGAAGCTTTCTTT
- TRBJ1-1 - TRBV9 CASSLGGDRTEAFF TGTGCCAGCAGCCTAGGGGGGGATCGGACTGAAGCTTTCTTT
few TRBJ2-2 - TRBV5-8 CASSFMRGSTGELFF TGTGCCAGCAGCTTTATGCGGGGCAGCACCGGGGAGCTGTTTTTT
- TRBJ1-4 - TRBV4-1 CASSQPAGLMDEKLFF TGCGCCAGCAGCCAACCTGCGGGCTTGATGGATGAAAAACTGTTTTTT
- TRBJ1-1 - TRBV10-3 CAISGHQGLGGTEAFF TGTGCCATCAGTGGCCATCAGGGCCTCGGGGGGACTGAAGCTTTCTTT
- TRBJ2-7 - TRBV29-1 CSIARFNEQYF TGCAGCATCGCCAGGTTTAACGAGCAGTACTTC
- TRBJ2-7 - TRBV27 CASKSDFSSYEQYF TGTGCCAGCAAATCGGACTTCAGCTCCTACGAGCAGTACTTC
- TRBJ1-1 TRBD1 TRBV6-1 CASSERWDRVRTEAFF TGTGCCAGCAGTGAAAGGTGGGACAGGGTTCGAACTGAAGCTTTCTTT
few TRBJ1-3 TRBD1 TRBV6-5 CASSDRDYSGNTIYF TGTGCCAGCAGCGACAGGGATTACTCTGGAAACACCATATATTTT
once TRBJ1-2 - TRBV10-2 CASSEVSRSDLPYYGYTF TGCGCCAGCAGTGAAGTTTCTCGCAGCGACCTGCCTTATTATGGCTACACCTTC
- TRBJ2-3 - TRBV27 CASSLRAGVEGDTQYF TGTGCCAGCAGTTTAAGGGCAGGCGTGGAGGGAGATACGCAGTATTTT
- TRBJ2-7 TRBD1 TRBV7-9 CASSPRGGQGAYEQYF TGTGCCAGCAGCCCAAGAGGGGGACAGGGGGCCTACGAGCAGTACTTC
- TRBJ2-7 - TRBV7-9 CASSSGIVYEQYF TGTGCCAGCAGCTCAGGGATAGTCTACGAGCAGTACTTC
- TRBJ2-5 TRBD1 TRBV5-1 CASSLSQGASETQYF TGCGCCAGCAGCTTGAGTCAGGGGGCCTCAGAGACCCAGTACTTC
- TRBJ2-7 TRBD1 TRBV19 CASSIETGQAPYEQYF TGTGCCAGTAGTATAGAAACCGGACAGGCCCCCTACGAGCAGTACTTC
- TRBJ2-4 TRBD2 TRBV7-2 CASSPRLAEPNIAKNIQYF TGTGCCAGCAGCCCCCGACTAGCGGAGCCGAATATAGCCAAAAACATTCAGTACTTC
once TRBJ2-2 TRBD2 TRBV2 CASSAGGGTGELFF TGTGCCAGCAGTGCCGGGGGGGGAACCGGGGAGCTGTTTTTT
- TRBJ2-7 - TRBV5-1 CASSSLGDNYEQYF TGCGCCAGCAGCTCCTTAGGGGACAACTACGAGCAGTACTTC
few TRBJ2-5 TRBD2 TRBV11-3 CASSTVAGQETQYF TGTGCCAGCAGCACAGTAGCGGGGCAAGAGACCCAGTACTTC
- TRBJ1-6 TRBD1 TRBV2 CVSSARAGGSPLHF TGTGTCAGCAGTGCTCGAGCAGGGGGATCACCCCTCCACTTT
- TRBJ2-1 TRBD1 TRBV5-1 CASSAGTEPYNEQFF TGCGCCAGCAGCGCCGGGACAGAGCCCTACAATGAGCAGTTCTTC
- TRBJ2-7 - TRBV25-1 CASRDRAYEQYF TGTGCCAGCCGAGACAGAGCCTACGAGCAGTACTTC
- TRBJ2-1 TRBD1 TRBV15 CATSRDKRQGNNEQFF TGTGCCACCAGCAGAGATAAGAGACAGGGGAACAATGAGCAGTTCTTC
- TRBJ2-3 - TRBV21-1 CASSKVGQTDTQYF TGTGCCAGCAGCAAAGTGGGGCAGACAGATACGCAGTATTTT
- TRBJ2-7 - TRBV6-5 CATSGTGPGVYEQYF TGTGCCACTAGCGGGACAGGTCCGGGGGTTTACGAGCAGTACTTC
- TRBJ1-2 - TRBV9 CASSAASGYTF TGTGCCAGCAGCGCCGCGTCGGGCTACACCTTC
- TRBJ1-1 TRBD1 TRBV7-9 CASSLVRTGEAFF TGTGCCAGCAGCTTAGTTCGGACAGGGGAAGCTTTCTTT
- TRBJ2-7 - TRBV7-6 CASSSLSSYEQYF TGTGCCAGCAGCTCCTTGAGCTCCTACGAGCAGTACTTC
- TRBJ2-3 TRBD2 TRBV6-2/TRBV6-3 CASSYSGGGRTDTQYF TGTGCCAGCAGTTACTCTGGCGGGGGGCGCACAGATACGCAGTATTTT
- TRBJ1-1 - TRBV6-5 CASSYNRVGTEAFF TGTGCCAGCAGTTACAACAGGGTGGGCACTGAAGCTTTCTTT
- TRBJ1-1 - TRBV4-1 CASSPPQGPEAFF TGCGCCAGCAGCCCCCCCCAGGGCCCTGAAGCTTTCTTT
- TRBJ2-7 TRBD1 TRBV5-5 CASSPGQGGTYEQYF TGTGCCAGCAGCCCCGGACAGGGGGGCACCTACGAGCAGTACTTC
- TRBJ1-4 - TRBV3-1/TRBV3-2 CASSLLGQAEKLFF TGTGCCAGCAGCCTGCTTGGACAAGCTGAAAAACTGTTTTTT
- TRBJ1-1 - TRBV12-3/TRBV12-4 CASSSQQSSSAFF TGTGCCAGCAGCTCTCAACAGAGCTCATCAGCTTTCTTT
- TRBJ2-3 - TRBV5-4 CASSFSRGTDTQYF TGTGCCAGCAGCTTCTCCAGGGGCACAGATACGCAGTATTTT